Listed below are T cell receptor beta chains from one sample, sequenced in a study of identical twins. TCRdb independently ran MiXCR on the 5' RACE reads; one entry per CDR3 protein. The sample shows some 600,000 distinct CDR3 sequences, 7.1% of them seen only once. This sample was also put to use in a study of yellow fever vaccine responses in identical twins.

The sample was PBMCs. The source is a woman aged 18-35 years in good health. The CDR3 runs from the conserved cysteine through the conserved F or W. D genes are given only for firm matches. Clone size is shown for a subset of rows, as once, few, many or a class of expanded clone.

TRBJ2-2	.	TRBV10-3	.	CAISESEPQELFF	TGTGCCATCAGTGAGTCTGAGCCACAGGAGCTGTTTTTT
TRBJ2-5	.	TRBV10-3	few	CAISATKSMETQYF	TGTGCCATCAGTGCCACTAAAAGTATGGAGACCCAGTACTTC
TRBJ1-2	.	TRBV4-1	many	CASSQERNYGYTF	TGCGCCAGCAGCCAAGAAAGAAACTATGGCTACACCTTC
TRBJ2-1	TRBD2	TRBV5-1	few	CASSWGLYPRNEQFF	TGCGCCAGCAGCTGGGGACTATATCCCCGCAATGAGCAGTTCTTC
TRBJ1-1	TRBD1	TRBV11-2	.	CASSLDTIGTGMVVAFF	TGTGCCAGCAGCTTAGATACGATCGGGACAGGGATGGTGGTGGCTTTCTTT
TRBJ2-1	.	TRBV12-3/TRBV12-4	few	CASSLEVLGERGNEQFF	TGTGCCAGCAGTTTAGAGGTCTTGGGGGAGAGGGGTAATGAGCAGTTCTTC
TRBJ1-5	.	TRBV9	.	CASSVNWGSPQHF	TGTGCCAGCAGCGTAAATTGGGGATCACCCCAGCATTTT
TRBJ2-1	.	TRBV20-1	few	CSARVLRDDYNEQFF	TGCAGTGCTAGAGTTCTCCGGGACGACTACAATGAGCAGTTCTTC
TRBJ1-3	.	TRBV6-5	many	CASSSGARNTIYF	TGTGCCAGCAGTTCCGGGGCTAGAAACACCATATATTTT
TRBJ2-1	TRBD1	TRBV24-1	.	CATSEARTGWVASYNEQFF	TGTGCCACCAGTGAAGCTCGGACAGGGTGGGTAGCGAGTTACAATGAGCAGTTCTTC
TRBJ1-5	.	TRBV6-1	.	CASRSRFSSNQPQHF	TGTGCCAGCAGGAGCAGGTTTTCGAGCAATCAGCCCCAGCATTTT
TRBJ2-7	TRBD2	TRBV10-3	many	CAITSGMGYEQYF	TGTGCCATCACTAGCGGGATGGGTTACGAGCAGTACTTC
TRBJ2-3	TRBD2	TRBV5-1	.	CASSLVLAGLQGTQYF	TGCGCCAGCAGCTTGGTACTAGCGGGGCTCCAAGGTACGCAGTATTTT
TRBJ2-1	.	TRBV12-5	.	CASGLPPNEQFF	TGTGCTAGTGGCTTACCGCCGAATGAGCAGTTCTTC
TRBJ2-3	TRBD2	TRBV20-1	.	CSASLGLEEFLTSTDTQYF	TGCAGTGCTAGCCTGGGACTAGAGGAATTCCTTACTAGCACAGATACGCAGTATTTT
TRBJ2-3	TRBD1	TRBV3-1	few	CASSQVSGGPGPDTQYF	TGTGCCAGCAGCCAAGTCTCAGGGGGCCCGGGGCCAGATACGCAGTATTTT
TRBJ2-1	.	TRBV6-1	.	CASSEAGGWLGEQFF	TGTGCCAGCAGTGAAGCAGGGGGGTGGTTGGGTGAGCAGTTCTTC
TRBJ2-3	.	TRBV5-1	few	CASRTRQGTDTQYF	TGCGCCAGCAGAACTCGACAGGGCACAGATACGCAGTATTTT
TRBJ2-1	TRBD2	TRBV5-1	few	CASSPITGLAGSYNEQFF	TGCGCCAGCAGCCCCATCACCGGACTAGCGGGGTCCTACAATGAGCAGTTCTTC
TRBJ1-6	.	TRBV7-8	.	CASSFKTSLYNSPLHF	TGTGCCAGCAGCTTTAAGACGTCCCTCTATAATTCACCCCTCCACTTT
TRBJ1-4	TRBD1	TRBV11-3	.	CASSDRQGREKLFF	TGTGCCAGCAGCGACAGACAGGGGCGCGAAAAACTGTTTTTT
TRBJ2-7	TRBD2	TRBV7-8	few	CASSFRGGQGYEQYF	TGTGCCAGCAGCTTCCGGGGGGGTCAGGGGTACGAGCAGTACTTC
TRBJ1-6	.	TRBV5-1	many	CASSDSDNSPLHF	TGCGCCAGCTCGGACAGCGATAATTCACCCCTCCACTTT
TRBJ2-3	TRBD2	TRBV12-3/TRBV12-4	few	CASSFGETGTSGSIDTQYF	TGTGCCAGCAGTTTCGGGGAAACTGGGACTAGCGGGAGCATAGATACGCAGTATTTT
TRBJ1-1	.	TRBV5-5	.	CASSSKGLNTEAFF	TGTGCCAGCAGCTCAAAGGGACTGAACACTGAAGCTTTCTTT
TRBJ2-5	.	TRBV20-1	few	CSASKTEETQYF	TGCAGTGCTAGCAAGACCGAAGAGACCCAGTACTTC
TRBJ2-3	TRBD2	TRBV12-3/TRBV12-4	many	CASSPTSGGSLTDTQYF	TGTGCCAGCAGCCCGACTAGCGGGGGGTCGTTAACAGATACGCAGTATTTT
TRBJ1-1	.	TRBV20-1	.	CSARTELMNTEAFF	TGCAGTGCTAGGACAGAGCTCATGAACACTGAAGCTTTCTTT
TRBJ2-3	TRBD2	TRBV5-1	.	CASSPSSGSLLYTQYF	TGCGCCAGCAGCCCGTCCAGCGGGAGTCTTTTGTATACGCAGTATTTT
TRBJ2-1	.	TRBV18	few	CASSPGKGVRSYNEQFF	TGTGCCAGCTCACCCGGAAAGGGGGTACGCTCCTACAATGAGCAGTTCTTC
TRBJ2-1	TRBD2	TRBV6-1	many	CASSGRPNYNEQFF	TGTGCCAGCAGCGGGAGGCCCAATTACAATGAGCAGTTCTTC
TRBJ2-1	TRBD2	TRBV6-1	.	CASSSSGGFYNEQFF	TGTGCCAGCAGCAGTAGCGGGGGCTTTTACAATGAGCAGTTCTTC
TRBJ2-7	.	TRBV18	once	CASSPPPGRYEQYF	TGTGCCAGCTCACCACCCCCAGGGAGGTACGAGCAGTACTTC
TRBJ1-2	.	TRBV12-3/TRBV12-4	.	CASSGGFLGYTF	TGTGCCAGCAGTGGAGGTTTCCTTGGCTACACCTTC
TRBJ2-2	.	TRBV10-3	.	CAISERQDLNTGELFF	TGTGCCATCAGTGAGCGGCAGGACCTAAACACCGGGGAGCTGTTTTTT
TRBJ2-7	TRBD1	TRBV5-1	few	CASSLEGAGSAYEQYF	TGCGCCAGCAGCTTGGAGGGGGCGGGTTCGGCCTACGAGCAGTACTTC
TRBJ2-7	TRBD2	TRBV7-9	many	CASSLNSPSGRAEQYF	TGTGCCAGCAGCCTCAATAGCCCTAGCGGGAGGGCCGAGCAGTACTTC
TRBJ2-6	TRBD1	TRBV18	.	CASSPPGQLSSGANVLTF	TGTGCCAGCTCACCACCGGGACAGCTAAGCTCTGGGGCCAACGTCCTGACTTTC
TRBJ2-5	.	TRBV7-7	few	CASSLGVVVSRETQYF	TGTGCCAGCAGCTTAGGAGTAGTAGTTTCGCGAGAGACCCAGTACTTC
TRBJ2-1	.	TRBV4-1	.	CASSQDALFIEQFF	TGCGCCAGCAGCCAAGATGCCCTTTTTATAGAGCAGTTCTTC
TRBJ2-1	TRBD2	TRBV19	few	CASSLTGTSGGNEQFF	TGTGCCAGTAGTCTAACCGGGACTAGCGGGGGCAATGAGCAGTTCTTC